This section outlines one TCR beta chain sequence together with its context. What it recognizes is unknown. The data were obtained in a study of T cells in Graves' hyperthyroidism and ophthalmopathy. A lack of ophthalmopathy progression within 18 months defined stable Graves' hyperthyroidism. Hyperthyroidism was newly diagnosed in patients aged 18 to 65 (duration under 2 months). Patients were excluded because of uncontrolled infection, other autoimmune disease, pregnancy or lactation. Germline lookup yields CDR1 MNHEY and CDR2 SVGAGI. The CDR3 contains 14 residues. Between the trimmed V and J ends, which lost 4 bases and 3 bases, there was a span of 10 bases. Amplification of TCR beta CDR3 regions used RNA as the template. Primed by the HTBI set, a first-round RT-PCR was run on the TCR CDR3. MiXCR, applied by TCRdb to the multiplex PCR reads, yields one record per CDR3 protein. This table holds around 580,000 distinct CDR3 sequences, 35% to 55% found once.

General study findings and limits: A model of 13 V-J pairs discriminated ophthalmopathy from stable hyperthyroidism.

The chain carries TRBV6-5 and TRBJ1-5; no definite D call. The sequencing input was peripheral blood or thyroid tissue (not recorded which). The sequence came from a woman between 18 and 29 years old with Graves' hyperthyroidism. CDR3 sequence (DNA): TGTGCCAGCAGTTTAAGAGCTTTCAATCAGCCCCAGCATTTT. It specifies CASSLRAFNQPQHF.